This TCR beta chain was captured by sequencing in a study of cytotoxic CD8 clonotypes in ibrutinib-treated CLL. Overall study findings and caveats: Clonality increased with ibrutinib response but returned toward baseline at progression. Baseline levels of clonality went above those of age-matched healthy donors and moved with circulating CD8+ T-cell counts.

TCRdb keeps only in-frame clones here, not all; method: immunoSEQ multiplex PCR. The table lists around 40,000 clones, 70% to 75% of them singletons. The V gene end was trimmed by 6 bases and the J gene end by 2 bases; junction bases not matched to a gene: 9. The CDR3 sequence is 15 residues long. From germline, CDR1 is SNHLY and CDR2 FYNNEI. Regarding this clone: Its specificity is unknown.

The starting material was PBMCs, obtained at disease progression, from a patient treated with ibrutinib. The TCR comes from a human donor with chronic lymphocytic leukemia. This sequence joins TRBV2 and TRBJ2-5; 7 bases fit TRBD2. The CDR3 loop reads CASSTTGGRQETQYF. The CDR3 region has the DNA TGTGCCAGCAGCACAACCGGGGGGAGACAAGAGACCCAGTACTTC. Full variable domain (remainder filled in from reference TRBV2 and TRBJ2-5): EPEVTQTPSHQVTQMGQEVILRCVPISNHLYFYWYRQILGQKVEFLVSFYNNEISEKSEIFDDQFSVERPDGSNFTLKIRSTKLEDSAMYFCASSTTGGRQETQYFGPGTRLLVL.